Below are 29 T cell receptor beta chains sequenced from a single sample in a study of control samples from healthy donors and cancer patients. Clones were sequenced by immunoSEQ multiplex PCR, and TCRdb holds only the in-frame ones, with some missing. The sample contains 350,000 to 450,000 clones, over 75% of which appear only once. Sequences were obtained from PBMCs. The receptors derive from a man aged 35 to 55 with head and neck cancer.

J is TRBJ1-4 and V is TRBV6-5; no clear D gene. The CDR3 spans 13 residues. The germline V gene has CDR1 MNHEY and CDR2 SVGAGI. V lost 10 bases and J lost 6, with 15 bases in between. The CDR3 loop reads CATGSSGYEKLFF. For the CDR3, the DNA is TGTGCCACGGGGTCATCCGGGTATGAAAAACTGTTTTTT.

The V call is TRBV9, the J call TRBJ2-1, with D maybe TRBD1 (6 bases). The CDR3 totals 15 residues. V was cut by 0 bases and J by 5 bases, with 12 bases left in between. CDR1 and CDR2 from the germline V gene are SGDLS and YYNGEE. CDR3: CASSVVQGANNEQFF. For the CDR3, the DNA is TGTGCCAGCAGCGTAGTACAGGGTGCCAACAATGAGCAGTTCTTC.

The gene calls are TRBV5-4 and TRBJ2-7; D unresolved. Germline CDR1 and CDR2: SGHNT and YYREEE (reference sequence). Trimming shortened V by 4 bases and J by 2 bases, and 19 bases separated the two germline ends. CDR3 length equals 16 residues. The CDR3: CASSLIGPSGTYEQYF. The CDR3 DNA reads as TGTGCCAGCAGCCTTATAGGACCGAGTGGGACCTACGAGCAGTACTTC.

This rearrangement joins TRBV19 to TRBJ2-4; D assignment may be TRBD1 or TRBD2 (5 bases each). Germline-derived CDR1 and CDR2 are LNHDA and SQIVND (reference sequence). The length of the CDR3 is 15 residues. Trimming took off 7 bases at V and 4 bases at J, with 17 bases between the two ends. The CDR3 nucleotides read TGTGCCAGTACCCTGCCGGGGCAGGGAAAAAACATTCAGTACTTC. Protein sequence: CASTLPGQGKNIQYF.

V is TRBV5-4 and J is TRBJ2-5; no clear D. The V end lost 0 bases, the J end lost 3 bases, and 6 bases lay between the germline ends. Germline lookup yields CDR1 SGHNT and CDR2 YYREEE (reference sequence). The CDR3 spans 13 residues. The chain's CDR3 is CASSLGYEETQYF. CDR3 coding DNA: TGTGCCAGCAGCTTGGGATATGAAGAGACCCAGTACTTC.

The chain links TRBV9 to TRBJ1-3; 7 bases match TRBD1. V lost 0 bases and J lost 2; bases outside the gene matches: 5. This CDR3 comprises 16 residues. Looked up from germline, CDR1 is SGDLS and CDR2 is YYNGEE. CDR3 amino acids: CASSVGQGLTGNTIYF. CDR3 coding DNA: TGTGCCAGCAGCGTAGGACAGGGACTTACTGGAAACACCATATATTTT.

The V call is TRBV6-5, the J call TRBJ1-4, with D unresolved. With 6 bases removed from V and 0 bases from J, the gap between germline ends came to 5 bases. The germline gives CDR1 MNHEY, CDR2 SVGAGI. The length of the CDR3 is 13 residues. CDR3 amino acids: CASRWATNEKLFF. DNA for the CDR3: TGTGCCAGCAGATGGGCAACTAATGAAAAACTGTTTTTT.

The gene calls are TRBV19 and TRBJ2-3; tentatively, D is TRBD1 or TRBD2 (5 bases each). Germline V gives CDR1 LNHDA, CDR2 SQIVND (reference sequence). This CDR3 spans 16 amino acids. The germline V and J ends were trimmed by 3 bases and 1 base, with 14 bases remaining between them. CDR3 in amino acids: CASSMRRQGGTDTQYF. For the CDR3, the DNA is TGTGCCAGTAGTATGAGGCGGCAGGGAGGCACAGATACGCAGTATTTT.

The chain employs TRBV5-1 and TRBJ1-2; 9 bases match TRBD1. The V segment lost 2 bases and the J segment 4 bases; nucleotides outside the gene matches: 3. Germline V gives CDR1 SGHRS, CDR2 YFSETQ. CDR3 size: 14 residues. This chain's CDR3 is CASSLGTGSYGYTF. The CDR3 DNA reads TGCGCCAGCAGCTTAGGGACAGGGAGCTATGGCTACACCTTC.

V is TRBV5-6 and J is TRBJ1-1, with D maybe TRBD1 (5 bases). Germline V gene lookup returns CDR1 SGHDT and CDR2 YYEEEE. V shed 0 bases and J shed 3 bases, with 12 bases lying between them. This CDR3 has 15 residues. The CDR3 loop reads CASSLGWQGDTEAFF. The CDR3 coding sequence is TGTGCCAGCAGCTTGGGATGGCAGGGTGACACTGAAGCTTTCTTT.

The chain has TRBV12-5 and TRBJ2-5; D gene ambiguous. The germline gives CDR1 LGHNT, CDR2 FRNRAP. The CDR3 spans 13 residues. Trimming took 3 bases from V and 1 from J, leaving 6 bases between them. This chain's CDR3 is CASGFRTQETQYF. CDR3 in DNA: TGTGCTAGTGGTTTTAGGACCCAAGAGACCCAGTACTTC. The variable domain in full, completed from reference TRBV12-5 and TRBJ2-5, reads DARVTQTPRHKVTEMGQEVTMRCQPILGHNTVFWYRQTMMQGLELLAYFRNRAPLDDSGMPKDRFSAEMPDATLATLKIQPSEPRDSAVYFCASGFRTQETQYFGPGTRLLVL.

As regards this clone: Other DNA sequences within the sample encode an identical CDR3. V and J are TRBV6-5 and TRBJ1-2; D gene uncertain. This CDR3 region has 13 residues. V lost 0 bases and J 2 bases, leaving 4 bases between the germline ends. Germline V CDR1 and CDR2: MNHEY, SVGAGI. CDR3 sequence reads: CASSYSGNYGYTF. DNA for the CDR3: TGTGCCAGCAGTTACTCGGGAAACTATGGCTACACCTTC.

The chain joins TRBV29-1 to TRBJ2-5; TRBD1 matches at 9 bases. V gave up 2 bases and J gave up 6 bases; unmatched junction bases: 4. The germline V gene has CDR1 SQVTM and CDR2 ANQGSEA. The CDR3 length is 13 residues. CDR3 DNA: TGCAGCGTTGAATGGACAGGGGCCAAGACCCAGTACTTC. Translating gives CSVEWTGAKTQYF.

This chain links TRBV12-5 with TRBJ2-7; D possibly corresponds to TRBD1 (6 bases). This CDR3 is 16 amino acids long. Looked up from germline, CDR1 is LGHNT and CDR2 is FRNRAP. V lost 7 bases to trimming and J lost 0 bases, with 19 bases between them. CDR3 protein: CASALRHGDTSYEQYF. CDR3 nucleotide sequence: TGTGCTAGTGCCTTAAGACATGGGGACACCTCCTACGAGCAGTACTTC.

This clone appeared a few times. This chain uses TRBV28 with TRBJ2-7, with 8 bases matching TRBD1. The J segment lost 1 base and the V segment lost 6 bases, leaving 11 bases of the junction unmatched. The germline CDR1 and CDR2 sequences are MDHEN and SYDVKM. There are 16 residues in the CDR3. CDR3 in amino acids: CASRNTFQGASYEQYF. CDR3 sequence (DNA): TGTGCCAGCAGAAATACCTTCCAGGGGGCGTCCTACGAGCAGTACTTC.

The CDR3 DNA reads TGTGCCAGTAGATTTTTCCCGGGGCTAGGAACGAGCGACTATGGCTACACCTTC. Translated: CASRFFPGLGTSDYGYTF. The chain has TRBV19 and TRBJ1-2, with D possibly TRBD1 on 5 matching bases. V lost 6 bases to trimming and J lost 3 bases, with 26 bases between them. Germline V gives CDR1 LNHDA, CDR2 SQIVND (reference sequence). This CDR3 is built from 18 residues. Full variable domain (remainder filled in from reference TRBV19 and TRBJ1-2): DGGITQSPKYLFRKEGQNVTLSCEQNLNHDAMYWYRQDPGQGLRLIYYSQIVNDFQKGDIAEGYSVSREKKESFPLTVTSAQKNPTAFYLCASRFFPGLGTSDYGYTFGSGTRLTVV.

The chain employs TRBV27 and TRBJ2-2; the match to TRBD2 covers 12 bases. CDR3 length equals 15 residues. The germline CDR1 and CDR2 sequences are MNHEY and SMNVEV (reference sequence). V shed 6 bases and J 5 bases; nucleotides not matched to a gene: 4. The CDR3 nucleotides are TGTGCCAGCAGACTAGCGGGAGGAGAGACCGGGGAGCTGTTTTTT. Residues: CASRLAGGETGELFF.

J is TRBJ2-3 and V is TRBV29-1; a possible D gene is TRBD1 (6 bases). The germline V and J ends were trimmed by 6 bases and 0 bases, with 19 bases remaining between them. The CDR3 runs to 16 residues. Per germline, CDR1 SQVTM and CDR2 ANQGSEA. This CDR3 is CSVIGGEQLSTDTQYF. As DNA, the CDR3 is TGCAGCGTAATTGGGGGCGAGCAGCTGAGCACAGATACGCAGTATTTT.

The chain recombines TRBV28 with TRBJ1-3; no reliable D call. V dropped 6 bases and J dropped 4 bases, with 19 bases sitting between them. In germline, CDR1 is MDHEN, CDR2 SYDVKM. CDR3 size: 16 residues. CDR3 residues: CASSPGLTFYGNTIYF. For the CDR3, the DNA is TGTGCCAGCAGCCCCGGGCTCACATTCTACGGAAACACCATATATTTT.

V and J are TRBV18 and TRBJ2-2; D uncertain. CDR1 and CDR2 from the germline V gene are KGHSH and LQKENI. The CDR3 runs to 12 residues. The V end was cut by 3 bases, the J end by 6 bases, with 5 bases between. CDR3 DNA sequence: TGTGCCAGCTCACCGGGGTCCGGGGAGCTGTTTTTT. As protein: CASSPGSGELFF.

V usage is TRBV24-1 and J usage is TRBJ2-3; 8 bases map to TRBD2. The CDR3 consists of 17 residues. V dropped 4 bases and J dropped 0; count of bases not matched to a gene: 8. Looked up from germline, CDR1 is KGHDR and CDR2 is SFDVKD. CDR3 nucleotide sequence: TGTGCCACCAGTGACCCTCGGGGGGGATCTAGCACAGATACGCAGTATTTT. Its translation: CATSDPRGGSSTDTQYF.

J is TRBJ1-2 and V is TRBV2; D is unclear. V lost 7 bases and J lost 1, with 7 bases in between. Per germline, CDR1 SNHLY and CDR2 FYNNEI. This CDR3 comprises 12 residues. The CDR3 protein is CASTDLNYGYTF. The CDR3 nucleotides read TGTGCCAGCACAGACCTTAACTATGGCTACACCTTC.

This clone was seen once. The V and J genes are TRBV15 and TRBJ2-5, with 7 bases aligning to TRBD1. V was pared by 5 bases and J by 5 bases, with 17 bases of the junction left unmatched. In germline, CDR1 is LNHNV, CDR2 YYDKDF (reference sequence). This CDR3 is built from 17 residues. The CDR3 is CATSAPRQGSNGETQYF. In DNA, the CDR3 is TGTGCCACCAGCGCCCCCCGACAGGGATCGAACGGGGAGACCCAGTACTTC.

V and J are TRBV5-1 and TRBJ2-3; no definite D call. The germline V gene encodes CDR1 SGHRS and CDR2 YFSETQ. The CDR3 runs 15 residues. Deletions cut 6 bases from V and 3 bases from J, with 17 bases between. The CDR3 sequence is CASKQWQEGTDTQYF. The CDR3 DNA reads as TGCGCCAGCAAACAGTGGCAGGAAGGGACAGATACGCAGTATTTT. The full variable domain, completed using reference TRBV5-1 and TRBJ2-3, is KAGVTQTPRYLIKTRGQQVTLSCSPISGHRSVSWYQQTPGQGLQFLFEYFSETQRNKGNFPGRFSGRQFSNSRSEMNVSTLELGDSALYLCASKQWQEGTDTQYFGPGTRLTVL.

The chain has TRBV7-2 and TRBJ1-4; D possibly corresponds to TRBD1 (5 bases). This CDR3 is built from 14 residues. CDR1 is SGHTA and CDR2 is FQGNSA in the germline V gene. Trimming took 0 bases from V and 6 from J, leaving 8 bases between them. The CDR3 region is CASSLAGTDEKLFF. For the CDR3, the DNA is TGTGCCAGCAGCTTAGCGGGGACGGATGAAAAACTGTTTTTT.

V and J are TRBV29-1 and TRBJ2-7; no clear D. The CDR3 spans 12 residues. Germline values: CDR1 SQVTM, CDR2 ANQGSEA. The V gene lost 1 base and the J gene lost 6 bases, with 10 bases spanning the gap. The CDR3 here is CSVEGPRTEQYF. The CDR3 DNA sequence: TGCAGCGTTGAAGGTCCCCGGACCGAGCAGTACTTC.

CDR3 amino acids: CATLGGGLHYEQYF. The CDR3, as DNA: TGTGCCACCCTCGGTGGGGGGCTCCATTACGAGCAGTACTTC. The rearrangement links TRBV6-5 to TRBJ2-7; D possibly matches TRBD1 or TRBD2 (6 bases each). The V and J ends lost 10 bases and 4 bases respectively, with 20 bases between them. This CDR3 contains 14 residues. Germline V gene lookup returns CDR1 MNHEY and CDR2 SVGAGI.

CDR3 in amino acids: CAWSPERDYGYTF. The CDR3 DNA is TGTGCCTGGAGTCCCGAAAGGGATTATGGCTACACCTTC. The rearrangement uses TRBV30 and TRBJ1-2; no clear D gene. The germline CDR1 and CDR2 sequences are GTSNPN and SVGIG (reference sequence). The length of the CDR3 is 13 residues. Trimming left V 2 bases short and J 5 bases short, with 12 bases between.

This clone was counted ten times or more. DNA for the CDR3: TGTGCCAGCAGTGAAACGACAGGCTCGGGAAACACCATATATTTT. Protein sequence: CASSETTGSGNTIYF. J is TRBJ1-3 and V is TRBV28; D is possibly TRBD1 (6 bases). This CDR3 has 15 amino acids. Trimming removed 5 bases at V and 4 bases at J, with 15 bases between. In germline, CDR1 is MDHEN, CDR2 SYDVKM.